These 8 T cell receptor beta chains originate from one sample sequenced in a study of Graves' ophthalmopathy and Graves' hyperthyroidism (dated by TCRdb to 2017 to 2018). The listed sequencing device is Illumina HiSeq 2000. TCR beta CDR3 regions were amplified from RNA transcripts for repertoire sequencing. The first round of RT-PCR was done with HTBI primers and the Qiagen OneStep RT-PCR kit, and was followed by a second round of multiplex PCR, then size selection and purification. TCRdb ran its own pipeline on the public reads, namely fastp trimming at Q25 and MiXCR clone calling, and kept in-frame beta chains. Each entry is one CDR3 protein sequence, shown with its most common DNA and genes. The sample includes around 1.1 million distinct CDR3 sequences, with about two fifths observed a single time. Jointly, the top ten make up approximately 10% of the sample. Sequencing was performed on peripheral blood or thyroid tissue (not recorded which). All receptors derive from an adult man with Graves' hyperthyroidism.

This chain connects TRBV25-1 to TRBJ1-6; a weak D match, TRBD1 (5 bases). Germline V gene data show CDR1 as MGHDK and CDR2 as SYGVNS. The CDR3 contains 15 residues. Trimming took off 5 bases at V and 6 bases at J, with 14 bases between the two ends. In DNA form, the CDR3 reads TGTGCCAGCAGTCCCCGCGGGGCGGGTAATTCACCCCTCCACTTT. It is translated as CASSPRGAGNSPLHF.

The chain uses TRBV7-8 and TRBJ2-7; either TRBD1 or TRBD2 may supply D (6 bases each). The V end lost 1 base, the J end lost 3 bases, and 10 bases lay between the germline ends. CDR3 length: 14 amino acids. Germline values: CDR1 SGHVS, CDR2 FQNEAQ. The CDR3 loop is CASSLERGVYEQYF. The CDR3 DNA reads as TGTGCCAGCAGCTTAGAAAGGGGGGTCTACGAGCAGTACTTC.

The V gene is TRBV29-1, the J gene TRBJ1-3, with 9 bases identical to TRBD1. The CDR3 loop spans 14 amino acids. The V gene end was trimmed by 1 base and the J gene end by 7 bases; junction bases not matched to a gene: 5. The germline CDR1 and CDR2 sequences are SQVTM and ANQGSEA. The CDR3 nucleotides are TGCAGCGTTGAAGGGACAGGGGTTGTGAACACCATATATTTT. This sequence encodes CSVEGTGVVNTIYF.

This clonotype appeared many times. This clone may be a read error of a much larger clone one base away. The CDR3 DNA reads as TGTGCCAGCAGCGTAGGGACAGGGAACTACGAGCAGTACTTC. Translating gives CASSVGTGNYEQYF. The gene calls are TRBV9 and TRBJ2-7; TRBD1 agrees at 8 bases. The germline gives CDR1 SGDLS, CDR2 YYNGEE. Germline trimming cut 0 bases from V and 3 bases from J; bases unmatched to any gene: 2. CDR3 length: 14 residues.

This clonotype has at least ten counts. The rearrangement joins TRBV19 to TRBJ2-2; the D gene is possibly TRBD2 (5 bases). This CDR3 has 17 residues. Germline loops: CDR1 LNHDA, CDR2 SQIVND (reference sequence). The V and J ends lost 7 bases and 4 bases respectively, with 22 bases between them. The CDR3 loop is CASTPIEENGGTGELFF. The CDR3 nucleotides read TGTGCCAGTACCCCGATAGAGGAAAACGGAGGCACCGGGGAGCTGTTTTTT.

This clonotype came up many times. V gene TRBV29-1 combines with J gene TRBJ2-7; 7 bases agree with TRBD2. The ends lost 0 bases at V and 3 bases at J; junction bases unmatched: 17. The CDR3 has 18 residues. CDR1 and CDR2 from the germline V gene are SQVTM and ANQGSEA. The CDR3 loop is CSVEDPLKGGERGYEQYF. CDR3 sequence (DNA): TGCAGCGTTGAAGACCCCTTGAAGGGAGGGGAAAGGGGCTACGAGCAGTACTTC.

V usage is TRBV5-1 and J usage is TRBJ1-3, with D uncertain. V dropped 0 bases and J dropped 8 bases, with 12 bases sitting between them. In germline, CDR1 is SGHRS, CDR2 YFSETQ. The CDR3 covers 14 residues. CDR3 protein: CASSLGPAGDTIYF. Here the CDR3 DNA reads TGCGCCAGCAGCTTGGGGCCGGCAGGAGACACCATATATTTT.

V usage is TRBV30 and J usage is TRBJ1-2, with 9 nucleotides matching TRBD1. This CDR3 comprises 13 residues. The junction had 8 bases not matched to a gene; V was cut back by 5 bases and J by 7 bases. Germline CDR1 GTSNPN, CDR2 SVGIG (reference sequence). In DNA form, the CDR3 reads TGTGCCTGGGGGGGACAGGGTGTGTCTGGCTACACCTTC. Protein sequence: CAWGGQGVSGYTF.